This T cell receptor beta chain is from a study of control samples from healthy donors and cancer patients. Germline CDR1 and CDR2: MGHDK and SYGVNS. The V gene end was trimmed by 4 bases and the J gene end by 0 bases; junction bases not matched to a gene: 9. This CDR3 contains 17 residues. The protocol was immunoSEQ multiplex PCR, while the TCRdb copy is restricted to in-frame clones and leaves out a portion. The sample consists of 100,000 to 150,000 clones, around 87% of them appearing once. The TCR was taken from a man between 40 and 49 years old in good health. The V call is TRBV25-1, the J call TRBJ2-1; 7 positions agree with TRBD1. Specimen: blood. CDR3 coding DNA: TGTGCCAGCAGTGCGTACAGGGGCAGGGGCTCCTACAATGAGCAGTTCTTC. Residues: CASSAYRGRGSYNEQFF.